These 29 T cell receptor beta chains were all obtained from the same sample, sequenced in a study of control samples from healthy donors and cancer patients. Sequenced by immunoSEQ multiplex PCR; TCRdb stores in-frame clones only, minus some. Among 130,000 or so clones listed, roughly nine tenths were seen once. Sequences were obtained from blood. The origin of the receptors is a man aged 18 to 30 in good health.

This rearrangement joins TRBV7-8 to TRBJ1-2; D remains unclear. The CDR3 runs to 14 residues. The germline V gene encodes CDR1 SGHVS and CDR2 FQNEAQ. The V and J ends lost 5 bases and 4 bases respectively, with 14 bases between them. CDR3 sequence (DNA): TGTGCCAGCAGCCCCGCCTTTCCGGGCTATGGCTACACCTTC. Protein: CASSPAFPGYGYTF.

The chain recombines TRBV10-2 with TRBJ1-1, with 7 bases fitting TRBD1. Germline values: CDR1 WSHSY, CDR2 SAAADI. The CDR3 extends over 11 amino acids. V was clipped by 9 bases and J by 5 bases; unmatched bases: 3. In DNA form, the CDR3 reads TGCGCCAGTGCACAGGGGACTGAAGCTTTCTTT. This codes for CASAQGTEAFF.

This chain connects TRBV6-1 to TRBJ2-5, with unresolved D. CDR3 size: 13 residues. Trimming took 0 bases from V and 5 from J, leaving 7 bases between them. From germline, CDR1 is MNHNS and CDR2 SASEGT. The CDR3 DNA follows: TGTGCCAGCAGTGAAGCGGCATCGGAGACCCAGTACTTC. The encoded protein is CASSEAASETQYF.

V is TRBV12-5 and J is TRBJ1-4; D gene uncertain. Germline lookup yields CDR1 LGHNT and CDR2 FRNRAP. Trimming stripped 5 bases from V and 8 bases from J, with 9 bases between. The CDR3 spans 12 residues. CDR3 loop: CASGGDGEKLFF. The CDR3 DNA sequence: TGTGCTAGTGGTGGGGATGGGGAAAAACTGTTTTTT. Full variable domain (outside the CDR3, taken from reference TRBV12-5 and TRBJ1-4): DARVTQTPRHKVTEMGQEVTMRCQPILGHNTVFWYRQTMMQGLELLAYFRNRAPLDDSGMPKDRFSAEMPDATLATLKIQPSEPRDSAVYFCASGGDGEKLFFGSGTQLSVL.

This clone was counted a single time. The chain carries TRBV3-1 (or the pseudogene TRBV3-2) and TRBJ1-2, with D possibly TRBD1 on 6 matching bases. Germline lookup yields CDR1 LGHDT and CDR2 YNNKEL (reference sequence). The CDR3 spans 15 residues. Trimming shortened V by 4 bases and J by 4 bases, and 16 bases separated the two germline ends. CDR3 sequence reads: CASSPTGTQSYGYTF. CDR3 in DNA: TGTGCCAGCAGCCCTACAGGGACCCAAAGCTATGGCTACACCTTC.

The chain combines TRBV29-1 with TRBJ2-7; the D call may be TRBD1 or TRBD2 (5 bases each). CDR1 is SQVTM, CDR2 ANQGSEA, per germline. This CDR3 has 15 amino acids. Trimming took 6 bases from V and 2 from J, leaving 20 bases between them. In DNA, the CDR3 is TGCAGCGTAGCCAAAGGTGGGACCCTTCCCTACGAGCAGTACTTC. Its translation is CSVAKGGTLPYEQYF.

This clone appeared once. The J gene is TRBJ1-5, the V gene TRBV19; D is possibly TRBD1 (5 bases). The CDR3 is 14 amino acids. Trimming left V 6 bases short and J 2 bases short, with 11 bases between. Germline V gene sequence: CDR1 LNHDA, CDR2 SQIVND (reference sequence). Here the CDR3 reads CASRAGTRNQPQHF. The DNA for the CDR3 is TGTGCCAGTAGGGCCGGGACCCGCAATCAGCCCCAGCATTTT.

The chain links TRBV6-2 or TRBV6-3 to TRBJ2-3; D unclear. Germline V gene sequence: CDR1 MNHEY, CDR2 SVGEGT. The V end was cut by 6 bases, the J end by 5 bases, with 15 bases between. The CDR3 extends over 14 amino acids. DNA for the CDR3: TGTGCCAGCAGCCTGGGCCGTTTCATAGATACGCAGTATTTT. Its translation: CASSLGRFIDTQYF.

The gene calls are TRBV5-1 and TRBJ1-5; D call uncertain. The germline CDR1 and CDR2 sequences are SGHRS and YFSETQ. The CDR3 loop spans 13 amino acids. Between the trimmed V and J ends, which lost 0 bases and 5 bases, there was a span of 6 bases. The DNA for the CDR3 is TGCGCCAGCAGCTTGGATTCGGATCAGCCCCAGCATTTT. Protein sequence: CASSLDSDQPQHF.

This chain uses TRBV7-9 with TRBJ1-2; 8 bases fit TRBD1. The ends lost 8 bases at V and 6 bases at J; junction bases unmatched: 2. Germline loops: CDR1 SEHNR, CDR2 FQNEAQ (reference sequence). The CDR3 runs to 11 residues. CDR3 amino acids: CASGQGDGYTF. The DNA for the CDR3 is TGTGCCAGCGGACAGGGCGATGGCTACACCTTC.

The gene calls are TRBV9 and TRBJ2-3; D possibly corresponds to TRBD1 (6 bases). The length of the CDR3 is 16 residues. The V gene's germline CDR1 is SGDLS and CDR2 YYNGEE. V lost 0 bases, J lost 0 bases, and 11 bases lay in between. CDR3 DNA sequence: TGTGCCAGCAGCGTAGCTGGCAGGGGAAGCACAGATACGCAGTATTTT. As protein: CASSVAGRGSTDTQYF.

The chain employs TRBV20-1 and TRBJ2-3; maybe TRBD1 (6 bases). The CDR3 runs to 11 residues. The V gene lost 6 bases and the J gene lost 5 bases, with 9 bases spanning the gap. From germline, CDR1 is DFQATT and CDR2 SNEGSKA (reference sequence). The CDR3 here is CSAQGQDTQYF. Written as DNA, the CDR3 is TGCAGTGCCCAGGGACAAGATACGCAGTATTTT.

The V and J genes are TRBV7-9 and TRBJ2-1, with a weak D call TRBD2 (5 bases). Germline CDR1 reads SEHNR; CDR2 reads FQNEAQ (reference sequence). V dropped 8 bases and J dropped 8 bases, with 13 bases sitting between them. The CDR3 has 12 amino acids. CDR3 nucleotides: TGTGCCAGCGGCGGGTCGGTTGATGAGCAGTTCTTC. It is translated as CASGGSVDEQFF.

V usage is TRBV6-1 and J usage is TRBJ2-5, with 11 bases matching TRBD2. The V and J ends lost 2 bases and 7 bases, in that order; junction bases with no gene match: 6. The CDR3 loop spans 15 amino acids. Germline V gene sequence: CDR1 MNHNS, CDR2 SASEGT. CDR3 sequence reads: CASSEPSGGFGTQYF. In DNA, the CDR3 is TGTGCCAGCAGTGAACCTAGCGGGGGGTTCGGGACCCAGTACTTC.

The V gene is TRBV5-1, the J gene TRBJ1-2; D may be TRBD1 (5 bases). With 0 bases removed from V and 8 bases from J, the gap between germline ends came to 8 bases. CDR1 is SGHRS, CDR2 YFSETQ, per germline. The CDR3 spans 12 residues. The CDR3 sequence is CASSLAQGGYTF. DNA of the CDR3: TGCGCCAGCAGCTTGGCCCAGGGAGGCTACACCTTC.

The chain combines TRBV19 with TRBJ1-2; tentatively, D is TRBD1 (5 bases). CDR1 is LNHDA, CDR2 SQIVND, per germline (reference sequence). Between the trimmed V and J ends, which lost 7 bases and 5 bases, there was a span of 11 bases. The CDR3 runs 12 residues. The CDR3 nucleotides are TGTGCCAGTAACGATGGGGGGTATGGCTACACCTTC. Its protein is CASNDGGYGYTF.

The gene calls are TRBV7-3 and TRBJ2-1, with a tentative D call TRBD2 (6 bases). V lost 0 bases and J lost 5, with 17 bases in between. From germline, CDR1 is SGHTA and CDR2 FQGTGA. The CDR3 covers 17 residues. The CDR3 bases are TGTGCCAGCAGCTTAACGTACCGGCGGGGATCTGACAATGAGCAGTTCTTC. Translated, it gives CASSLTYRRGSDNEQFF.

This sequence joins TRBV9 and TRBJ2-2; TRBD2 agrees at 7 bases. CDR1 and CDR2 from the germline V gene are SGDLS and YYNGEE. With V trimmed by 0 bases and J by 7 bases, 9 bases remained unmatched. The CDR3 runs to 16 residues. This chain's CDR3 is CASSVGLAAKVGELFF. In DNA, the CDR3 is TGTGCCAGCAGCGTAGGGCTAGCGGCGAAGGTCGGGGAGCTGTTTTTT.

The chain recombines TRBV6-6 with TRBJ2-2; D is possibly TRBD2 (6 bases). CDR1 and CDR2 from the germline V gene are MNHNY and SVGAGI (reference sequence). V lost 0 bases and J 6 bases, leaving 11 bases between the germline ends. The CDR3 runs 15 residues. The CDR3 protein is CASSYSGGEAGELFF. CDR3 nucleotide sequence: TGTGCCAGCAGTTACTCCGGGGGAGAAGCCGGGGAGCTGTTTTTT.

The rearrangement uses TRBV27 and TRBJ1-2, with TRBD1 identical over 7 bases. CDR1 is MNHEY, CDR2 SMNVEV, per germline (reference sequence). CDR3 size: 17 residues. The J segment lost 0 bases and the V segment lost 5 bases, leaving 12 bases of the junction unmatched. CDR3 loop: CASSHRWDRLSNYGYTF. The CDR3 DNA reads as TGTGCCAGCAGTCACCGGTGGGACAGACTGTCTAACTATGGCTACACCTTC.

This chain connects TRBV3-1 (or the pseudogene TRBV3-2) to TRBJ1-2; TRBD1 agrees at 7 bases. Germline loops: CDR1 LGHDT, CDR2 YNNKEL (reference sequence). The CDR3 has 15 residues. Trimming took 3 bases from V and 4 from J; bases not matched to a gene: 8. The CDR3 sequence is CASSHDRDKGYGYTF. As DNA, the CDR3 is TGTGCCAGCAGCCATGACAGGGATAAGGGCTATGGCTACACCTTC.

This chain joins TRBV6-5 and TRBJ1-2; D gene uncertain. The CDR3 has 14 amino acids. V was clipped by 7 bases and J by 0 bases, with 12 bases between them. Germline values: CDR1 MNHEY, CDR2 SVGAGI. DNA of the CDR3: TGTGCCAGCACCCGCTCTCTAGCTAACTATGGCTACACCTTC. It is translated as CASTRSLANYGYTF.

This sequence joins TRBV6-5 and TRBJ1-5; no clear D. Trimming took off 4 bases at V and 2 bases at J, with 12 bases between the two ends. The germline V gene has CDR1 MNHEY and CDR2 SVGAGI. This CDR3 region has 15 residues. The CDR3 loop reads CASSSDSLGNQPQHF. The DNA of the CDR3 is TGTGCCAGCAGTTCCGATAGCCTCGGCAATCAGCCCCAGCATTTT.

The V gene is TRBV11-3, the J gene TRBJ2-1; 12 positions match TRBD2. Germline V CDR1 and CDR2: SGHNT, YENEEA. The CDR3 contains 16 residues. The ends lost 5 bases at V and 4 bases at J; junction bases unmatched: 6. DNA of the CDR3: TGTGCCAGCAGCCCGCGGACTAGCGGGGATTACAATGAGCAGTTCTTC. This encodes CASSPRTSGDYNEQFF.

The chain uses TRBV11-1 and TRBJ2-1, with 9 nucleotides matching TRBD2. Germline loops: CDR1 SGHAT, CDR2 FQDESV (reference sequence). V gave up 5 bases and J gave up 4 bases; unmatched junction bases: 6. The CDR3 consists of 15 residues. CDR3: CASSEPGLAYNEQFF. CDR3 bases: TGTGCCAGCAGCGAACCGGGACTAGCATACAATGAGCAGTTCTTC. The whole variable domain, filled in from reference TRBV11-1 and TRBJ2-1, reads EAEVAQSPRYKITEKSQAVAFWCDPISGHATLYWYRQILGQGPELLVQFQDESVVDDSQLPKDRFSAERLKGVDSTLKIQPAELGDSAMYLCASSEPGLAYNEQFFGPGTRLTVL.

The gene calls are TRBV27 and TRBJ1-1; D call uncertain. V lost 5 bases and J 8 bases, leaving 12 bases between the germline ends. CDR1 is MNHEY and CDR2 is SMNVEV in the germline V gene (reference sequence). The CDR3 is 12 amino acids. CDR3 sequence (DNA): TGTGCCAGCAGTAATCGGCAGTCCGAAGCTTTCTTT. Translated, it gives CASSNRQSEAFF.

The V and J genes are TRBV6-5 and TRBJ2-1; the D gene is possibly TRBD2 (5 bases). V was cut by 0 bases and J by 9 bases, with 15 bases left in between. Germline V CDR1 and CDR2: MNHEY, SVGAGI. The CDR3 spans 15 residues. CDR3 region: CASSYSNGEISEQFF. For the CDR3, the DNA is TGTGCCAGCAGTTACTCGAACGGGGAAATCAGTGAGCAGTTCTTC.

The V and J genes are TRBV7-3 and TRBJ2-3; possible D gene TRBD2, 7 bases. The length of the CDR3 is 15 residues. Trimming left V 5 bases short and J 4 bases short, with 16 bases between. Germline V CDR1 and CDR2: SGHTA, FQGTGA. CDR3 DNA: TGTGCCAGCAGCCCGACCGGGGGGCGGGCAGATACGCAGTATTTT. Encoded protein: CASSPTGGRADTQYF.

The gene calls are TRBV5-1 and TRBJ2-7, with 11 bases that match TRBD1. Germline values: CDR1 SGHRS, CDR2 YFSETQ. The CDR3 has 16 residues. The J segment lost 5 bases and the V segment lost 1 base, leaving 8 bases of the junction unmatched. CDR3 protein: CASSLYPGQGANEQYF. The CDR3 coding sequence is TGCGCCAGCAGCTTGTACCCCGGACAGGGGGCCAACGAGCAGTACTTC.